A single sample is the source of the 28 T cell receptor beta chains below, sequenced in a study of breast tumors, draining lymph nodes, adjacent tissues (TCRdb year 2016). Lymph node samples were obtained from the axillary draining lymph nodes of breast cancer patients. Libraries were constructed by multiplex PCR. Instrument on record: Illumina HiSeq 2000. TCRdb ran its own pipeline on the public reads, namely fastp trimming at Q25 and MiXCR clone calling, and kept in-frame beta chains. Rows matching on CDR3 protein sequence are summarized as one entry with the most common DNA and genes. The sample table contains under 150,000 distinct CDR3 sequences; only one count was recorded for about a fifth of them. Jointly, the top ten make up about 2.4% of the sample. The sequencing input was axillary lymph node tissue. These TCRs come from a female donor with breast cancer. Some clones in this sample may be carry-over from other donors' samples.

At least ten counts were recorded for this clonotype. The rearrangement uses TRBV4-1 and TRBJ2-1; 9 nucleotides match TRBD2. Germline V gene sequence: CDR1 MGHRA, CDR2 YSYEKL. The CDR3 runs to 15 residues. With 6 bases clipped from V and 0 bases from J, the junction kept 3 bases outside the gene matches. The CDR3 sequence is CASSRTSDSYNEQFF. The CDR3 coding sequence is TGCGCCAGCAGTCGGACTAGCGACTCCTACAATGAGCAGTTCTTC.

This clonotype was observed at least ten times. The rearrangement joins TRBV7-2 to TRBJ2-7; the D call may be TRBD1 or TRBD2 (5 bases each). This CDR3 comprises 15 residues. The V gene lost 2 bases and the J gene lost 6 bases, with 17 bases spanning the gap. Germline V CDR1 and CDR2: SGHTA, FQGNSA. This CDR3 is CASSLRGDPPREQYF. The CDR3 nucleotides read TGTGCCAGCAGCTTACGTGGGGACCCCCCCCGCGAGCAGTACTTC.

This clonotype was seen more than once but under ten times. The chain uses TRBV6-2 or TRBV6-3 and TRBJ1-5, with D possibly TRBD1 on 6 matching bases. Trimming removed 0 bases from V and 0 bases from J, with 15 bases in between. CDR3 size: 18 residues. Germline CDR1 is MNHEY and CDR2 is SVGEGT. CDR3 in amino acids: CASSYSKGGVYSNQPQHF. CDR3 bases: TGTGCCAGCAGTTACTCGAAAGGGGGAGTCTATAGCAATCAGCCCCAGCATTTT.

In its sample, this clonotype was seen once. The chain uses TRBV19 and TRBJ2-3; D possibly matches TRBD1 or TRBD2 (5 bases each). Trimming took off 10 bases at V and 8 bases at J, with 19 bases between the two ends. There are 13 residues in the CDR3. CDR1 and CDR2 from the germline V gene are LNHDA and SQIVND (reference sequence). CDR3 nucleotides: TGTGCCAATATTCCTCACGGGGCGTCTACGCAGTATTTT. This gives the protein CANIPHGASTQYF.

Many counts were recorded for this clonotype. V is TRBV2 and J is TRBJ2-1; a weak D match, TRBD1 (8 bases). Germline values: CDR1 SNHLY, CDR2 FYNNEI. Trimming stripped 5 bases from V and 7 bases from J, with 21 bases between. CDR3 length: 16 residues. The CDR3 coding sequence is TGTGCCAGCAGTCCCATCCAGGGGGCGGGAGAGAATGAGCAGTTCTTC. This translates into CASSPIQGAGENEQFF.

Points on this clonotype: A much larger clone lies one base from this, so it may be a read error. This chain connects TRBV6-2 or TRBV6-3 to TRBJ2-1; D is ambiguous. This CDR3 spans 16 amino acids. Germline CDR1 reads MNHEY; CDR2 reads SVGEGT. The CDR3 protein is CASSYSAGSSCNEQFF. The CDR3 DNA follows: TGTGCCAGCAGTTACTCGGCCGGTAGCTCCTGCAATGAGCAGTTCTTC.

This clonotype was counted ten times or more. The chain joins TRBV9 to TRBJ2-5; 9 positions agree with TRBD2. After removal of 5 bases from V and 2 bases from J, the junction contained 4 bases not matched to a gene. Looked up from germline, CDR1 is SGDLS and CDR2 is YYNGEE. The CDR3 length is 14 residues. The CDR3 coding sequence is TGTGCCAGCAGTTTGGGACTAGCACAAGAGACCCAGTACTTC. As protein: CASSLGLAQETQYF.

Ten or more counts support this clonotype. The rearrangement links TRBV5-8 to TRBJ2-3; 7 bases fit TRBD2. The germline CDR1 and CDR2 sequences are SGHTS and YDEGEE. The length of the CDR3 is 15 residues. Trimming cost V 2 bases and J 6 bases; bases outside gene matches: 9. CDR3 coding DNA: TGTGCCAGCAGCTTCCGCGTTGGGGGGGGGGATACGCAGTATTTT. Amino acids: CASSFRVGGGDTQYF.

This clonotype has a count of ten or more. The CDR3 DNA is TGCAGTGCTGTCGGACTAGCGGGAGGGACTTTCTCTGAGCAGTTCTTC. Translated, it gives CSAVGLAGGTFSEQFF. The chain uses TRBV20-1 and TRBJ2-1, with 15 nucleotides matching TRBD2. The CDR3 extends over 16 amino acids. J was trimmed by 9 bases and V by 5 bases; bases with no gene match: 11. CDR1 is DFQATT, CDR2 SNEGSKA, per germline (reference sequence).

With regard to this clonotype: Since a much larger clone is just one base distant, this may be a read error. The CDR3 carries no conserved terminal phenylalanine or tryptophan, so it likely arises from a read error. The gene calls are TRBV20-1 and TRBJ2-7, with TRBD1 as a possible D gene (6 bases). Germline loops: CDR1 DFQATT, CDR2 SNEGSKA (reference sequence). The CDR3 length is 12 residues. V lost 6 bases to trimming and J lost 0 bases, with 9 bases between them. The CDR3 nucleotides read TGCAGTGCCAGGACAGCCTCCTACGAGCAGTACCTC. Amino acids: CSARTASYEQYL.

About this clonotype itself: A read error may explain this, as a much larger clone is one base away. V gene TRBV28 combines with J gene TRBJ1-6; 9 bases align to TRBD1. Germline loops: CDR1 MDHEN, CDR2 SYDVKM. The CDR3 extends over 15 amino acids. The CDR3 DNA is TGTGCCGGCAGTTCTCGGACAGGGGTTAATTCACCCCTCCACTTT. Encoded protein: CAGSSRTGVNSPLHF.

In its sample, this clonotype was seen many times. This rearrangement joins TRBV2 to TRBJ2-1; 14 bases line up with TRBD2. The CDR3 loop spans 19 amino acids. Germline CDR1 reads SNHLY; CDR2 reads FYNNEI. The junction had 12 bases not matched to a gene; V was cut back by 7 bases and J by 1 base. The CDR3 sequence is CASTLVGLAGVGSYNEQFF. CDR3 coding DNA: TGTGCCAGCACTCTGGTGGGACTAGCGGGAGTTGGGTCCTACAATGAGCAGTTCTTC.

This clonotype was picked up many times. The chain has TRBV12-3 or TRBV12-4 and TRBJ2-5; the match to TRBD1 covers 11 bases. CDR3 length equals 17 residues. Losses at the gene ends were 5 bases for V and 5 bases for J; bases not matched to a gene: 13. Written as DNA, the CDR3 is TGTGCCAGCAGTGGGGGGGGACAGGGGGATAGATGGGAGACCCAGTACTTC. Translating it yields CASSGGGQGDRWETQYF.

In regard to this clonotype: A read error may explain this, as a much larger clone is one base away. The chain links TRBV20-1 to TRBJ2-2; 10 bases are shared with TRBD2. J lost 4 bases, V lost 5 bases, and 16 bases had no gene match. CDR3 length: 18 residues. Per the germline V gene, CDR1 is DFQATT and CDR2 is SNEGSKA (reference sequence). The CDR3 region is CSASQGASGGTSTGELFF. CDR3 bases: TGCAGTGCTTCCCAGGGGGCTAGCGGGGGTACGAGCACCGGGGAGCTGTTTTTT.

Many counts were recorded for this clonotype. This chain joins TRBV6-5 and TRBJ2-1; 7 nucleotides line up with TRBD1. The CDR3 has 15 amino acids. V trimming: 0 bases; J trimming: 2 bases; junction bases outside the gene matches: 1. Germline-derived CDR1 and CDR2 are MNHEY and SVGAGI. CDR3 region: CASSYSGQPYNEQFF. DNA for the CDR3: TGTGCCAGCAGTTACTCGGGACAGCCCTACAATGAGCAGTTCTTC.

This clonotype showed up many times. This chain connects TRBV20-1 to TRBJ2-7; TRBD1 aligns across 8 bases. V lost 8 bases and J lost 1; bases outside the gene matches: 10. The CDR3 has 14 amino acids. Germline assignment: CDR1 DFQATT and CDR2 SNEGSKA (reference sequence). The CDR3 DNA reads as TGCAGTACGGCAGGGGGCCTAACATCCTACGAGCAGTACTTC. Its translation: CSTAGGLTSYEQYF.

This clonotype has at least ten counts. The V call is TRBV11-2, the J call TRBJ2-2; D remains unclear. Deletions cut 5 bases from V and 13 bases from J, with 8 bases between. This CDR3 spans 10 amino acids. CDR1 and CDR2 (germline): SGHAT, FQNNGV. CDR3 loop: CASSAVGLFF. In DNA form, the CDR3 reads TGTGCCAGCAGCGCGGTCGGGCTGTTTTTT.

This clonotype occurred many times. V usage is TRBV20-1 and J usage is TRBJ2-5; tentatively, D is TRBD1 or TRBD2 (5 bases each). Trimming removed 6 bases at V and 0 bases at J, with 14 bases between. The CDR3 is 14 amino acids. The germline CDR1 and CDR2 sequences are DFQATT and SNEGSKA (reference sequence). The CDR3 DNA follows: TGCAGTGCCCAATTTGGGGACGACCAAGAGACCCAGTACTTC. Residues: CSAQFGDDQETQYF.

This clonotype was seen ten or more times. The chain employs TRBV6-5 and TRBJ2-7; 13 bases fit TRBD2. V dropped 6 bases and J dropped 9; count of bases not matched to a gene: 8. CDR1 MNHEY and CDR2 SVGAGI come from the germline V gene. The CDR3 is 14 residues long. The CDR3 protein is CASSGTSGKGTQYF. The CDR3 coding sequence is TGTGCCAGCAGCGGGACTAGCGGGAAAGGTACGCAGTACTTC.

This clonotype was seen just once. Its ends do not fully match the called genes, so a read error is possible. The chain carries TRBV27 and TRBJ2-2; D is perhaps TRBD2 (6 bases). The germline CDR1 and CDR2 sequences are MNHEY and SMNVEV (reference sequence). This CDR3 region has 16 residues. The CDR3 protein is CASSPRLLGSGGELLF. The DNA of the CDR3 is TGTGCCAGCAGTCCCCGCTTACTAGGATCGGGCGGGGAGCTGCTTTTT.

Remarks on this clonotype: The junction departs from the called germline gene at one end, perhaps through a read error. The chain uses TRBV12-3 or TRBV12-4 and TRBJ2-2, with 11 bases identical to TRBD2. The CDR3 sequence is 16 residues long. The CDR3 region has the DNA TGTGCCAGCAGCTTGCTAGCGGGAGGTTTAACCGGGGTGCTGTTTTTT. Amino acid sequence: CASSLLAGGLTGVLFF.

This clonotype showed up just once. A much bigger clone sits one base away, suggesting this may be a read error. The chain has TRBV2 and TRBJ2-2; possible D gene TRBD2, 6 bases. Germline V CDR1 and CDR2: SNHLY, FYNNEI. The CDR3 is 15 residues long. The CDR3 spells CASSGVGTTAGGLFF. In DNA form, the CDR3 reads TGTGCCAGCAGTGGGGTGGGGACGACGGCCGGGGGGCTGTTTTTT. The whole variable domain, remainder taken from reference TRBV2 and TRBJ2-2, is EPEVTQTPSHQVTQMGQEVILRCVPISNHLYFYWYRQILGQKVEFLVSFYNNEISEKSEIFDDQFSVERPDGSNFTLKIRSTKLEDSAMYFCASSGVGTTAGGLFFGEGSRLTVL.

This clonotype has ten or more counts. The chain is built from TRBV11-2 and TRBJ2-7; D not certain. V was shortened by 5 bases and J by 3 bases, with 17 bases between the two germline ends. This CDR3 spans 15 amino acids. CDR1 is SGHAT, CDR2 FQNNGV, per germline. CDR3 sequence reads: CASSHVSGRNYEQYF. Written as DNA, the CDR3 is TGTGCCAGCAGCCACGTCTCAGGTCGGAACTACGAGCAGTACTTC.

The V gene is TRBV12-3 or TRBV12-4, the J gene TRBJ2-5; tentatively, D is TRBD1 or TRBD2 (5 bases each). V was clipped by 4 bases and J by 5 bases, with 20 bases between them. The CDR3 loop spans 16 amino acids. CDR3 residues: CASSSNLGTQGETQYF. The CDR3 DNA reads TGTGCCAGCAGTTCGAACCTGGGGACCCAAGGGGAGACCCAGTACTTC.

This clonotype was observed many times. This rearrangement joins TRBV29-1 to TRBJ2-7; D may be TRBD1 (6 bases). The CDR3 sequence is 12 residues long. Trimming removed 2 bases from V and 1 base from J, with 6 bases in between. Germline V gene sequence: CDR1 SQVTM, CDR2 ANQGSEA. Written as DNA, the CDR3 is TGCAGCGTTGAAAGGGGGTCCTACGAGCAGTACTTC. It codes for CSVERGSYEQYF.

This clonotype was observed at least ten times. The V gene is TRBV5-6, the J gene TRBJ2-7, with TRBD2 matching over 12 bases. CDR3 length: 17 amino acids. After removal of 2 bases from V and 3 bases from J, the junction contained 9 bases not matched to a gene. CDR1 is SGHDT, CDR2 YYEEEE, per germline. The chain's CDR3 is CASSFLASGRAGYEQYF. As DNA, the CDR3 is TGTGCCAGCAGCTTTTTGGCTAGCGGGAGGGCGGGCTACGAGCAGTACTTC.

The chain links TRBV19 to TRBJ1-5; no definite D call. This CDR3 region has 14 residues. Germline-derived CDR1 and CDR2 are LNHDA and SQIVND (reference sequence). The V and J ends lost 4 bases and 0 bases respectively, with 7 bases between them. CDR3 nucleotides: TGTGCCAGTAGTAAACGGGATAGCAATCAGCCCCAGCATTTT. Encoded protein: CASSKRDSNQPQHF.

The sample holds many counts of this clonotype. The chain joins TRBV20-1 to TRBJ2-7; D possibly uses TRBD1 or TRBD2 (5 bases each). The V gene's germline CDR1 is DFQATT and CDR2 SNEGSKA (reference sequence). V lost 6 bases, J lost 2 bases, and 17 bases lay in between. The length of the CDR3 is 14 residues. The CDR3 coding sequence is TGCAGTGCCTTGGCCGGGACCTATACCTACGAGCAGTACTTC. It codes for CSALAGTYTYEQYF.